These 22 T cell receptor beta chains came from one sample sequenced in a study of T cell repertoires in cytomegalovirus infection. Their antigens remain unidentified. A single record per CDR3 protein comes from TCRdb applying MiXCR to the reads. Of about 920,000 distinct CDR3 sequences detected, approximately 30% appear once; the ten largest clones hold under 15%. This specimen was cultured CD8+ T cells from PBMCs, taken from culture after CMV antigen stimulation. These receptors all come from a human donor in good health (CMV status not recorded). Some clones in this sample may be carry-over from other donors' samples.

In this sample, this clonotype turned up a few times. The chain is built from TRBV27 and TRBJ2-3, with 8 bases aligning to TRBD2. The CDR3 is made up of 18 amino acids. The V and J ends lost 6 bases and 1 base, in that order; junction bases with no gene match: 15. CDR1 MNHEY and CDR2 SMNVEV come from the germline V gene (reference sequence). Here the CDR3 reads CASSLFAPYGGGTDTQYF. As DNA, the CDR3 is TGTGCCAGCAGCCTCTTTGCCCCTTACGGGGGGGGCACAGATACGCAGTATTTT.

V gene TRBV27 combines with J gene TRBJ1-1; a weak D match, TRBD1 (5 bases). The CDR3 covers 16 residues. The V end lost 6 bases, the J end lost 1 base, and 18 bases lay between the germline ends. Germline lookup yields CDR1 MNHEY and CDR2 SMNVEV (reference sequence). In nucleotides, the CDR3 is TGTGCCAGCAGCCTCGTAGCGGGACTACAGAACACTGAAGCTTTCTTT. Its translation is CASSLVAGLQNTEAFF.

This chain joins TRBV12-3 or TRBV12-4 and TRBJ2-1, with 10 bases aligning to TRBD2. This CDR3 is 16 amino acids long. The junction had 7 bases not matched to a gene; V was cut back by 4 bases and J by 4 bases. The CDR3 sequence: CASSWRGLAAYNEQFF. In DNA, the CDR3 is TGTGCCAGCAGTTGGCGCGGACTAGCGGCTTACAATGAGCAGTTCTTC.

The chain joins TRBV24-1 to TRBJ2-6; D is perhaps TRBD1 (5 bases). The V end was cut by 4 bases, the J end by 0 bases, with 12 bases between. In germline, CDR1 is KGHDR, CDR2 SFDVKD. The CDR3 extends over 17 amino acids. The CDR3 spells CATSEPDILSGANVLTF. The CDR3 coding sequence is TGTGCCACCAGTGAGCCGGACATCCTCTCTGGGGCCAACGTCCTGACTTTC.

The CDR3 sequence: CASSYEFMNTEAFF. The CDR3 DNA reads TGTGCCAGCAGTTACGAGTTCATGAACACTGAAGCTTTCTTT. This chain links TRBV6-5 with TRBJ1-1; D remains ambiguous. V lost 2 bases, J lost 0 bases, and 7 bases lay in between. CDR3 length: 14 amino acids. CDR1 is MNHEY and CDR2 is SVGAGI in the germline V gene.

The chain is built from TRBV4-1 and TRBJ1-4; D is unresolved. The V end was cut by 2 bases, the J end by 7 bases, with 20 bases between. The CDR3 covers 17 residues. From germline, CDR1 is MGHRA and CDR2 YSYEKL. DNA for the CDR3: TGCGCCAGCAGCCAACCCACCGGACCCCGCAGAGGTGAAAAACTGTTTTTT. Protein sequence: CASSQPTGPRRGEKLFF.

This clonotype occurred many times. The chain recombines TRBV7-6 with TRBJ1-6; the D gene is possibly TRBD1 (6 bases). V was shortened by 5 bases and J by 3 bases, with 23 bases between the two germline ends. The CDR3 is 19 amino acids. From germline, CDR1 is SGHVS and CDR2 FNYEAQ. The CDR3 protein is CASSVAADAGVGYNSPLHF. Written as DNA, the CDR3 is TGTGCCAGCAGCGTCGCAGCCGATGCAGGGGTTGGCTATAATTCACCCCTCCACTTT.

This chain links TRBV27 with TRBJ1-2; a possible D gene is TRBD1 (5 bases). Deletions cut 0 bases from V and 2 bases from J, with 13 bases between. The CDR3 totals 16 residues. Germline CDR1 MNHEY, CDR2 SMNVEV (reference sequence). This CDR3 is CASSLSNSRTNYGYTF. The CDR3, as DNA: TGTGCCAGCAGTTTATCGAATTCTAGGACAAACTATGGCTACACCTTC.

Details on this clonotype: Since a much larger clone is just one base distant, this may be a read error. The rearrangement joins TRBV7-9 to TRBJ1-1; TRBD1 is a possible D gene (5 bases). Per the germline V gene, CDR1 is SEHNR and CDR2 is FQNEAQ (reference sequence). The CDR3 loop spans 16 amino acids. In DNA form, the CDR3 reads TGTGCCAGCAGCGAACTGGTTCCGGAGGGGTACACTGGAGCTTTCTTT. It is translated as CASSELVPEGYTGAFF.

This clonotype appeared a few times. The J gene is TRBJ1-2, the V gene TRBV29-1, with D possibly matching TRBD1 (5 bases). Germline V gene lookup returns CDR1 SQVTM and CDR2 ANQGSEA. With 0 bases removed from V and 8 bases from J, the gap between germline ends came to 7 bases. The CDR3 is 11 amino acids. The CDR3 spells CSVEDGDGYTF. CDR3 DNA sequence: TGCAGCGTTGAAGATGGGGACGGCTACACCTTC.

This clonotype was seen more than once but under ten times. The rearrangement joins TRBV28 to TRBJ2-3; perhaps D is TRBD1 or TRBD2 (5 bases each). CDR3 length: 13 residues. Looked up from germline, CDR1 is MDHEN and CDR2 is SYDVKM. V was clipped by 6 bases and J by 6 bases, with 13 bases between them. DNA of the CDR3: TGTGCCAGCAGCCACGGGACCGGCGATACGCAGTATTTT. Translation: CASSHGTGDTQYF.

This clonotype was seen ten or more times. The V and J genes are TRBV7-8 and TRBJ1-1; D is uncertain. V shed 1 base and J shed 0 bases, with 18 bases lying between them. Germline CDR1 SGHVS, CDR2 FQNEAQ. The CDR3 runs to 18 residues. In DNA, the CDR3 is TGTGCCAGCAGCTTAGACCCACCCGGCCTCTTGGTGAACACTGAAGCTTTCTTT. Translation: CASSLDPPGLLVNTEAFF.

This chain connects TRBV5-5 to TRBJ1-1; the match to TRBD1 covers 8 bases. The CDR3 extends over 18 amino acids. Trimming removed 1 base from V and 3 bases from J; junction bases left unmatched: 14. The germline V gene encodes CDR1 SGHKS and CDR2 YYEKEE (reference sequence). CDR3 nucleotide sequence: TGTGCCAGCAGCTTGTTCGCACAATCGGACAGGGCGGACACTGAAGCTTTCTTT. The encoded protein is CASSLFAQSDRADTEAFF.

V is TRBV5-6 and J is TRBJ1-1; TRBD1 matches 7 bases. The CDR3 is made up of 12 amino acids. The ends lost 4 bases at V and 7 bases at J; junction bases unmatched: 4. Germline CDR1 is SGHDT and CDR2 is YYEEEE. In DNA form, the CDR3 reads TGTGCCAGCAGCCTGGACAGGTTTGAAGCTTTCTTT. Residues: CASSLDRFEAFF.

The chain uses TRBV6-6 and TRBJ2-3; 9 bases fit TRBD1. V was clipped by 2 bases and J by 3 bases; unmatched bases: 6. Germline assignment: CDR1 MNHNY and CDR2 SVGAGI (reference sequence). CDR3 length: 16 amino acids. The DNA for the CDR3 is TGTGCCAGCAGTTACAGGGGACAGGGTCTTACAGATACGCAGTATTTT. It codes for CASSYRGQGLTDTQYF.

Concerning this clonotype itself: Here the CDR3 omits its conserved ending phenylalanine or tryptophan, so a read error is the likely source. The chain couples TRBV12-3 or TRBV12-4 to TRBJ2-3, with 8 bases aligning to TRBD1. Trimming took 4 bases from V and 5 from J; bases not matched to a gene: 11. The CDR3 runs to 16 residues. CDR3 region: CASSSTGGRGEDTQYI. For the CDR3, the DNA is TGTGCCAGCAGTTCCACAGGGGGTAGGGGAGAAGATACGCAGTATATT.

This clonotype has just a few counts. The CDR3, as DNA: TGTGCCAGTATTGGGTGGACAGGGGGAACTGAAGCTTTCTTT. It translates to CASIGWTGGTEAFF. J is TRBJ1-1 and V is TRBV19, with 10 bases aligning to TRBD1. Germline-derived CDR1 and CDR2 are LNHDA and SQIVND (reference sequence). This CDR3 is 14 amino acids long. The V segment lost 7 bases and the J segment 5 bases; nucleotides outside the gene matches: 7.

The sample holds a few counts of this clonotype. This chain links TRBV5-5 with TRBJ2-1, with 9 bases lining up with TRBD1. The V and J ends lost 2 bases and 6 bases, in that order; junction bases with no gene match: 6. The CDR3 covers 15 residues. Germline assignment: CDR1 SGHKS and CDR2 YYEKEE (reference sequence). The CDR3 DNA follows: TGTGCCAGCAGCTTCCGGGACAGGGCTTCCAATGAGCAGTTCTTC. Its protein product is CASSFRDRASNEQFF.

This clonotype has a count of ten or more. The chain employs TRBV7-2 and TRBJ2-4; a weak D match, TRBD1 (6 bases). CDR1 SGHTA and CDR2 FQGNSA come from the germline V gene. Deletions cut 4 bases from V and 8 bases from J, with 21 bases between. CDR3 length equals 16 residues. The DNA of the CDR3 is TGTGCCAGCAGCTCCACAGGGAGTACCTTAGGGGACATTCAGTACTTC. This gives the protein CASSSTGSTLGDIQYF.

The CDR3 sequence: CSALGPREIKQPQHF. Written as DNA, the CDR3 is TGCAGTGCTTTGGGTCCTAGGGAAATCAAACAGCCCCAGCATTTT. The V gene is TRBV20-1, the J gene TRBJ1-5, with D unresolved. V lost 5 bases and J 7 bases, leaving 21 bases between the germline ends. Germline assignment: CDR1 DFQATT and CDR2 SNEGSKA (reference sequence). The CDR3 is 15 amino acids.

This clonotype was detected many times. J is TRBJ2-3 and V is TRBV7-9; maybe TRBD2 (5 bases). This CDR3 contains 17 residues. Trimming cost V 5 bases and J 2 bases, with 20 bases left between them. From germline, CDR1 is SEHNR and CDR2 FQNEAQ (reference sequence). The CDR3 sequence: CASSPMDLSPPTDTQYF. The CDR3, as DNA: TGTGCCAGCAGCCCTATGGACTTGTCTCCCCCCACAGATACGCAGTATTTT.

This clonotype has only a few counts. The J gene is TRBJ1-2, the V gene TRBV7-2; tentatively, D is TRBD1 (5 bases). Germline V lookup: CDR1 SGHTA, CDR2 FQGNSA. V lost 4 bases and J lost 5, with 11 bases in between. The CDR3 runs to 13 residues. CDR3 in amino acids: CASSSGGWYGYTF. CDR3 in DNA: TGTGCCAGCAGCTCGGGGGGGTGGTATGGCTACACCTTC.